This TCR beta chain was recorded in a study of T cell responses to AZD1222 COVID-19 vaccine. Looking at the study overall: Second doses at about 4 or about 12 weeks were pooled.

Using immunoSEQ multiplex PCR, the repertoire was profiled, and TCRdb retains in-frame clones only, with some absent. The sample has 90,000 to 130,000 clones, 88% seen once; the top ten hold about 1.6%. This CDR3 contains 13 residues. The V end lost 1 base, the J end lost 10 bases, and 8 bases lay between the germline ends. Germline CDR1 and CDR2: SGHDN and FVKESK. This TCR was recovered from an adult in good health. The V and J genes are TRBV14 and TRBJ1-6; a possible D gene is TRBD1 (6 bases). The starting material was peripheral blood, obtained on day 0 of AZD1222 vaccination. CDR3 sequence: CASSQVQGSPLHF. The CDR3 nucleotides are TGTGCCAGCAGCCAAGTACAGGGATCACCCCTCCACTTT.